This TCR beta chain was obtained from a study of OX40 agonist ivuxolimab in advanced cancers. As for the study in general: Three patients, one with hepatocellular carcinoma and two with cutaneous melanoma, achieved partial responses. Study-wide findings and caveats: Near-lowest levels of clonal expansion characterized partial responders at 0.1-3.0 mg/kg.

Sequencing used immunoSEQ multiplex PCR; TCRdb keeps in-frame clones, though not all of them. This sample carries 75,000 to 100,000 clones, around nine tenths of them seen once, and the ten largest clones take over 0.4%. With respect to this clone: Its matching antigen is unknown.

Germline V gene sequence: CDR1 SGHDT, CDR2 YYEEEE. This CDR3 has 13 amino acids. V lost 7 bases and J lost 8, with 13 bases in between. This TCR was sampled from an adult with an advanced solid tumor such as melanoma, head and neck, liver or kidney cancer. The chain uses TRBV5-6 and TRBJ1-6; the D gene is possibly TRBD1 (6 bases). The sample in question was CD4+ or CD8+ T cells sorted from blood, obtained in a trial of the OX40 agonist ivuxolimab. As DNA, the CDR3 is TGTGCCAGCCGCAGGGGCTGGGATTCACCCCTCCACTTT. This sequence encodes CASRRGWDSPLHF.